This TCR beta chain was retrieved from a study of blood T cell repertoires in COVID-19. Overall study: The United States, Italy and Spain were the sources of the acute and convalescent COVID-19 samples. From T cells, B-cell-depleted T cells, or PBMCs came the material, which was cDNA or gDNA.

A few counts support this clone. Authors' analysis steps: Amplified reference gene primers provided the basis for estimating nucleated cell counts. Clones were read by immunoSEQ multiplex PCR, and TCRdb kept only the in-frame ones, dropping some. Clonal size and the V and J genes are those of that table, whereas D and trimming came from the DNA. The sample has around 180,000 clones; about 91% are singletons. The CDR3 has 12 residues. With 7 bases removed from V and 5 bases from J, the gap between germline ends came to 9 bases. Germline values: CDR1 MDHEN, CDR2 SYDVKM. This clonotype was obtained from a woman aged 25 to 39 with acute or convalescent COVID-19. Sequencing was performed on peripheral blood. The chain links TRBV28 to TRBJ2-1; D call uncertain. CDR3 bases: TGTGCCAGCACCCCTCTAAACAATGAGCAGTTCTTC. Protein: CASTPLNNEQFF.